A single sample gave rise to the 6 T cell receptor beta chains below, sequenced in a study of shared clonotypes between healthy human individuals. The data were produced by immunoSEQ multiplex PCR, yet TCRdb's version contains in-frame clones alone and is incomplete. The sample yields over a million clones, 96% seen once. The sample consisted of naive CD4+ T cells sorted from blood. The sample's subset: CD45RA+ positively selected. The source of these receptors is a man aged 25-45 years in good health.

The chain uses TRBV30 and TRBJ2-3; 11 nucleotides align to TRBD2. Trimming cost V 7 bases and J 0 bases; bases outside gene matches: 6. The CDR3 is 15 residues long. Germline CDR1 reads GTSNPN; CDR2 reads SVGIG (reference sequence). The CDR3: CASPVAGGSTDTQYF. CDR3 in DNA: TGTGCCTCCCCCGTAGCGGGAGGGAGCACAGATACGCAGTATTTT.

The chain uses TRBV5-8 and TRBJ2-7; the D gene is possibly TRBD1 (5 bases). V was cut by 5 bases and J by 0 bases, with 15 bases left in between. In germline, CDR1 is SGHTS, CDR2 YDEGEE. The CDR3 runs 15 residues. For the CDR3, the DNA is TGTGCCAGCAGTCGCCAGGGCAGCCGCTCCTACGAGCAGTACTTC. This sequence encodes CASSRQGSRSYEQYF. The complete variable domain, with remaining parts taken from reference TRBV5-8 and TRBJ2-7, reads EAGVTQSPTHLIKTRGQQATLRCSPISGHTSVYWYQQALGLGLQFLLWYDEGEERNRGNFPPRFSGRQFPNYSSELNVNALELEDSALYLCASSRQGSRSYEQYFGPGTRLTVT.

The CDR3 DNA sequence: TGTGCCAGCAGCTTAAATACGAATGAGCAGTTCTTC. Translating it yields CASSLNTNEQFF. V gene TRBV11-2 combines with J gene TRBJ2-1; no firm D call. The CDR3 is 12 amino acids. V gave up 2 bases and J gave up 7 bases, with 6 bases separating them. CDR1 SGHAT and CDR2 FQNNGV come from the germline V gene.

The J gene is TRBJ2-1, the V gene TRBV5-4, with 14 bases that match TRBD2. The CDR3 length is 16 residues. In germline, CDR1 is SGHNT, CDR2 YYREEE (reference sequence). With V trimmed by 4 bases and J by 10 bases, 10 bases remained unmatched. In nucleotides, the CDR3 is TGTGCCAGCAGCGCGGAGGGGACTAGCGGGAGTCTAGAGCAGTTCTTC. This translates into CASSAEGTSGSLEQFF.

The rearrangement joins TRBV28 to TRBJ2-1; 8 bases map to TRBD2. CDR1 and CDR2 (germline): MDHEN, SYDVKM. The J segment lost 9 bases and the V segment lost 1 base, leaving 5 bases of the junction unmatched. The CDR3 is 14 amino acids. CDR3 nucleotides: TGTGCCAGCAGTTTATTCAGCGGGGGAGGTGAGCAGTTCTTC. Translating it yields CASSLFSGGGEQFF.

CDR3 bases: TGTGCCAGCAGCAGAAACAGGGGGAGGAACGCCTACAATGAGCAGTTCTTC. This translates into CASSRNRGRNAYNEQFF. The chain joins TRBV7-9 to TRBJ2-1, with 8 positions matching TRBD1. Germline V gene data show CDR1 as SEHNR and CDR2 as FQNEAQ (reference sequence). The junction had 11 bases not matched to a gene; V was cut back by 5 bases and J by 2 bases. The CDR3 covers 17 residues.